This T cell receptor (beta chain) was observed in a study of T cell responses to AZD1222 COVID-19 vaccine. A remark on this clone: Antigen unknown.

Notes on the study in general: Only five or six AZD1222 recipients were seropositive at baseline. Epitopes outside B.1.351 and B.1.1.7 mutated regions reportedly drew nearly half of spike TCRs.

Looked up from germline, CDR1 is ENHRY and CDR2 is SYGVKD. Losses at the gene ends were 2 bases for V and 7 bases for J; bases not matched to a gene: 9. This CDR3 spans 16 amino acids. Using immunoSEQ multiplex PCR, the repertoire was profiled, and TCRdb retains in-frame clones only, with some absent. The table has tens of thousands of clones, 86% seen once. The receptor's source is an adult who received the AZD1222 COVID-19 vaccine. The chain has TRBV10-3 and TRBJ2-7, with 12 bases fitting TRBD1. Here the sequenced sample was peripheral blood, taken 28 days after the second AZD1222 dose. In DNA, the CDR3 is TGTGCCATCAGTGAGCCGGGACAGGGGGCTCCTGGGGAGCAGTACTTC. Translated, it gives CAISEPGQGAPGEQYF.